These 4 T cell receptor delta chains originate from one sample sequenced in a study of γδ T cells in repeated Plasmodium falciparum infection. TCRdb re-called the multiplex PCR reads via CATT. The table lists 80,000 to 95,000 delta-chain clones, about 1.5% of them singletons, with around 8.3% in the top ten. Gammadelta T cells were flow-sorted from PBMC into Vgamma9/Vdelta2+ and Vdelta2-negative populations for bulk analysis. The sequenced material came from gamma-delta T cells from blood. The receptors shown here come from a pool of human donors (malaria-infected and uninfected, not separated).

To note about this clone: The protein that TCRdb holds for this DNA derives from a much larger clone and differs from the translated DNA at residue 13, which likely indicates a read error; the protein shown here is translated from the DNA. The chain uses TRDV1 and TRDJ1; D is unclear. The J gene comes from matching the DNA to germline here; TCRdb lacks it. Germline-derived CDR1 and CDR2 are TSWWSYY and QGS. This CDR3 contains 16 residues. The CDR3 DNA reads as TGTGCTCTTGGGGAAATGCCCATCCTGTACACCGATAGACTCATCTTT. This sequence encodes CALGEMPILYTDRLIF.

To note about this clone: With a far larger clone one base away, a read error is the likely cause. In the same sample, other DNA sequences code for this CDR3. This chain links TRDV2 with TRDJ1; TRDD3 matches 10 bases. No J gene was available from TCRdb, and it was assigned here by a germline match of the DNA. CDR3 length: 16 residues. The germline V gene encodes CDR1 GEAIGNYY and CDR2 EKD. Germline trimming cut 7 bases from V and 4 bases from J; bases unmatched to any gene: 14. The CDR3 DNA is TGTGCCTGCTTCGTACTGGGGGATGTCCCTGGCGATAAACTCATCTTT. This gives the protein CACFVLGDVPGDKLIF.

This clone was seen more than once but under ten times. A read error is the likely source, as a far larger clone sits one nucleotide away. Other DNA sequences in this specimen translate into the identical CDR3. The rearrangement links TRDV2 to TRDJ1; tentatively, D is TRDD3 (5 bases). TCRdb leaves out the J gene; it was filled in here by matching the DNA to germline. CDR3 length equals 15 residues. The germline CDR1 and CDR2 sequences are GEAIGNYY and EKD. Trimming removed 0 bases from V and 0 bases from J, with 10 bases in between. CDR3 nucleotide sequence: TGTGCCTGTGACACCGGGGGGTTCTACACCGATAAACTCATCTTT. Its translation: CACDTGGFYTDKLIF.

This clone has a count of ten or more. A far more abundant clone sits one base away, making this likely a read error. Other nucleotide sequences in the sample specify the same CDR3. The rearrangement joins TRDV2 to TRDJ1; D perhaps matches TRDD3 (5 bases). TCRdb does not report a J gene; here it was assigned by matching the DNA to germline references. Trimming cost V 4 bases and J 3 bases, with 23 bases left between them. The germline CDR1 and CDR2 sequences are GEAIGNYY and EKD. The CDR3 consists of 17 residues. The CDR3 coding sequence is TGTGCCTGTGAAGACTTGCTGGGCCCCAGAGGAGCCGATAAACTCATCTTT. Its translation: CACEDLLGPRGADKLIF.